This entry lists 25 T cell receptor beta chains sequenced from one sample in a study of identical twins. TCRdb ran MiXCR on the 5' RACE reads and lists one entry per CDR3 protein. This sample carries about 530,000 distinct CDR3 sequences, 13% to 15% of them seen once, and the ten largest clones take roughly 0.4%. The sample also formed part of further work on yellow fever vaccine responses in identical twins.

Source material: CD4+ T cells sorted from blood. The receptors were sampled from a woman younger than 35 in good health.

This clonotype has just a few counts. The V and J genes are TRBV20-1 and TRBJ2-1; no firm D call. Germline V CDR1 and CDR2: DFQATT, SNEGSKA (reference sequence). The CDR3 runs to 12 residues. Trimming cost V 5 bases and J 5 bases, with 10 bases left between them. DNA for the CDR3: TGCAGTGCTCCCTTACGGAACAATGAGCAGTTCTTC. Its protein product is CSAPLRNNEQFF.

J is TRBJ2-7 and V is TRBV7-9; 10 nucleotides agree with TRBD1. J gave up 3 bases and V 6 bases, and 5 bases lay outside the gene matches. Germline values: CDR1 SEHNR, CDR2 FQNEAQ (reference sequence). This CDR3 is 14 amino acids long. CDR3 in amino acids: CASSHGQGVYEQYV. The CDR3 DNA sequence: TGTGCCAGCAGTCACGGACAGGGGGTCTACGAGCAGTACGTC.

This chain links TRBV7-9 with TRBJ1-6; TRBD1 agrees at 9 bases. Germline V gives CDR1 SEHNR, CDR2 FQNEAQ (reference sequence). After removal of 5 bases from V and 7 bases from J, the junction contained 6 bases not matched to a gene. The CDR3 length is 15 residues. The CDR3 sequence is CASSGRTGANSPLHF. The CDR3 coding sequence is TGTGCCAGCAGCGGCAGGACAGGGGCCAATTCACCCCTCCACTTT.

This clonotype was found a few times. The chain joins TRBV5-5 to TRBJ1-2; tentative D call: TRBD1 (6 bases). This CDR3 comprises 14 residues. CDR1 is SGHKS, CDR2 YYEKEE, per germline (reference sequence). Trimming removed 0 bases from V and 7 bases from J, with 13 bases in between. The CDR3 loop is CASSLAGTNTGYTF. The CDR3 nucleotides are TGTGCCAGCAGCTTGGCCGGGACAAATACTGGCTACACCTTC. The complete variable domain, with remaining parts taken from reference TRBV5-5 and TRBJ1-2, reads DAGVTQSPTHLIKTRGQQVTLRCSPISGHKSVSWYQQVLGQGPQFIFQYYEKEERGRGNFPDRFSARQFPNYSSELNVNALLLGDSALYLCASSLAGTNTGYTFGSGTRLTVV.

This rearrangement joins TRBV10-3 to TRBJ2-6; tentative D call: TRBD2 (5 bases). V lost 0 bases, J lost 0 bases, and 15 bases lay in between. CDR1 is ENHRY, CDR2 SYGVKD, per germline. CDR3 length: 19 residues. The CDR3 DNA follows: TGTGCCATCAGTGAGTCTTCTGGACTCCATTACTCTGGGGCCAACGTCCTGACTTTC. This encodes CAISESSGLHYSGANVLTF.

There are a few counts of this clonotype. The rearrangement joins TRBV7-2 to TRBJ1-2, with D maybe TRBD1 (5 bases). This CDR3 comprises 15 residues. V lost 0 bases and J 4 bases, leaving 12 bases between the germline ends. Germline loops: CDR1 SGHTA, CDR2 FQGNSA. DNA of the CDR3: TGTGCCAGCAGCTTAGCACCGGCAGGGAGCTATGGCTACACCTTC. Translation gives CASSLAPAGSYGYTF.

The J gene is TRBJ1-5, the V gene TRBV10-3, with D possibly matching TRBD1 (6 bases). CDR1 ENHRY and CDR2 SYGVKD come from the germline V gene. V was shortened by 2 bases and J by 9 bases, with 14 bases between the two germline ends. This CDR3 region has 14 residues. In DNA form, the CDR3 reads TGTGCCATCAGTGAGGGGGGGCGGGTAGGGCCCCAGCATTTT. This encodes CAISEGGRVGPQHF.

There are many counts of this clonotype. V usage is TRBV5-1 and J usage is TRBJ2-1; 9 bases align to TRBD1. Germline V gene lookup returns CDR1 SGHRS and CDR2 YFSETQ. This CDR3 has 19 residues. The ends lost 4 bases at V and 4 bases at J; junction bases unmatched: 18. The CDR3 DNA reads as TGCGCCAGCAGCCGTACACCCTCGACCCGGGACAGGGCGTACAATGAGCAGTTCTTC. Encoded protein: CASSRTPSTRDRAYNEQFF.

This clonotype appeared a few times. The chain recombines TRBV7-9 with TRBJ2-7; D could derive from TRBD1 or TRBD2 (5 bases each). Deletions cut 5 bases from V and 3 bases from J, with 14 bases between. Germline V gives CDR1 SEHNR, CDR2 FQNEAQ (reference sequence). The CDR3 runs to 14 residues. The CDR3 DNA reads TGTGCCAGCAGCCCGGGACGGACCAACTACGAGCAGTACTTC. Amino acid sequence: CASSPGRTNYEQYF.

This clonotype was seen more than once but under ten times. The chain uses TRBV3-1 and TRBJ1-3; D perhaps matches TRBD1 (6 bases). The CDR3 runs 16 residues. Germline CDR1 reads LGHDT; CDR2 reads YNNKEL (reference sequence). V lost 6 bases to trimming and J lost 0 bases, with 15 bases between them. The CDR3 region has the DNA TGTGCCAGCAGACGGACTCAGGACAGCTCTGGAAACACCATATATTTT. It codes for CASRRTQDSSGNTIYF.

The chain uses TRBV5-1 and TRBJ2-2, with TRBD1 identical over 7 bases. The CDR3 spans 19 residues. The junction had 15 bases not matched to a gene; V was cut back by 1 base and J by 3 bases. Per germline, CDR1 SGHRS and CDR2 YFSETQ. CDR3 DNA sequence: TGCGCCAGCAGCTTGCGTCCAGTAGGAGACAGGGAATACACCGGGGAGCTGTTTTTT. Translated, it gives CASSLRPVGDREYTGELFF.

V gene TRBV4-2 combines with J gene TRBJ2-2; 8 bases agree with TRBD2. The V segment lost 3 bases and the J segment 7 bases; nucleotides outside the gene matches: 7. The CDR3 loop spans 15 amino acids. The germline V gene encodes CDR1 LGHNA and CDR2 YNFKEQ. The CDR3 is CASSQDGGEDGELFF. As DNA, the CDR3 is TGTGCCAGCAGCCAGGACGGGGGGGAAGACGGGGAGCTGTTTTTT.

This clonotype has just a few counts. The J gene is TRBJ2-3, the V gene TRBV7-9; D may be TRBD1 (5 bases). V was shortened by 7 bases and J by 3 bases, with 8 bases between the two germline ends. The CDR3 contains 12 residues. Per germline, CDR1 SEHNR and CDR2 FQNEAQ (reference sequence). CDR3 loop: CASTTGTDTQYF. The CDR3 nucleotides are TGTGCCAGCACCACAGGAACAGATACGCAGTATTTT.

The V and J genes are TRBV20-1 and TRBJ2-1, with 8 bases identical to TRBD2. The CDR3 spans 14 residues. Germline CDR1 and CDR2: DFQATT and SNEGSKA (reference sequence). V lost 0 bases and J lost 6; bases outside the gene matches: 4. In DNA, the CDR3 is TGCAGTGCTAGAGATTCGGGGACTAGCAATGAGCAGTTCTTC. This encodes CSARDSGTSNEQFF.

This clonotype has just a few counts. This chain links TRBV5-1 with TRBJ2-7, with TRBD2 identical over 8 bases. V lost 1 base to trimming and J lost 2 bases; unmatched junction nucleotides: 8. This CDR3 spans 16 amino acids. Germline CDR1 is SGHRS and CDR2 is YFSETQ. Here the CDR3 DNA reads TGCGCCAGCAGCTTGAGGGGGGGAGCGGGGGCCTACGAGCAGTACTTC. Translating it yields CASSLRGGAGAYEQYF.

This clonotype was seen a handful of times. The chain recombines TRBV5-6 with TRBJ1-2, with D unresolved. The CDR3 is 16 residues long. Germline CDR1 and CDR2: SGHDT and YYEEEE. Deletions cut 1 base from V and 7 bases from J, with 20 bases between. CDR3 sequence reads: CASSLLLEGRVSGYTF. CDR3 DNA: TGTGCCAGCAGCTTGTTATTGGAGGGCCGTGTTTCTGGCTACACCTTC. The variable domain in full, with the rest retrieved from reference TRBV5-6 and TRBJ1-2, is DAGVTQSPTHLIKTRGQQVTLRCSPKSGHDTVSWYQQALGQGPQFIFQYYEEEERQRGNFPDRFSGHQFPNYSSELNVNALLLGDSALYLCASSLLLEGRVSGYTFGSGTRLTVV.

V is TRBV6-2 or TRBV6-3 and J is TRBJ2-3, with TRBD2 matching 10 bases. The length of the CDR3 is 13 residues. Germline V lookup: CDR1 MNHEY, CDR2 SVGEGT. J was trimmed by 7 bases and V by 6 bases; bases with no gene match: 4. CDR3 coding DNA: TGTGCCAGCAGAGCGGGGGGGTCAAATACGCAGTATTTT. Protein: CASRAGGSNTQYF.

This clonotype was seen repeatedly, ten times or more. V usage is TRBV7-6 and J usage is TRBJ2-1, with D maybe TRBD1 (6 bases). V was cut by 1 base and J by 4 bases, with 11 bases left in between. The CDR3 extends over 15 amino acids. In germline, CDR1 is SGHVS, CDR2 FNYEAQ. The CDR3, as DNA: TGTGCCAGCAGCTTAGGTGGACAGCCATACAATGAGCAGTTCTTC. Protein sequence: CASSLGGQPYNEQFF.

This clonotype turned up a few times. This chain joins TRBV6-5 and TRBJ1-1; a possible D gene is TRBD1 (5 bases). Trimming stripped 6 bases from V and 1 base from J, with 21 bases between. There are 17 residues in the CDR3. Germline loops: CDR1 MNHEY, CDR2 SVGAGI. DNA for the CDR3: TGTGCCAGCAGCTATCAGGGCCGGGACGGAAGGAACACTGAAGCTTTCTTT. Protein product: CASSYQGRDGRNTEAFF.

V usage is TRBV12-3 or TRBV12-4 and J usage is TRBJ1-2, with D perhaps TRBD1 (6 bases). V was cut by 7 bases and J by 8 bases, with 23 bases left in between. CDR3 length: 15 amino acids. The CDR3 reads CASTLGGAGLGGYTF. CDR3 in DNA: TGTGCCAGCACTCTTGGGGGGGCAGGGTTGGGCGGCTACACCTTC.

The V gene is TRBV18, the J gene TRBJ2-3; D is unresolved. Germline loops: CDR1 KGHSH, CDR2 LQKENI. Trimming shortened V by 3 bases and J by 5 bases, and 12 bases separated the two germline ends. The CDR3 has 14 residues. CDR3 sequence: CASSPTPSGDTQYF. The DNA of the CDR3 is TGTGCCAGCTCACCGACTCCCTCCGGAGATACGCAGTATTTT.

This clonotype was detected a few times. The CDR3 nucleotides are TGCAAAAAGGGACAGGGAACCTATGGCTACACCTTC. It encodes CKKGQGTYGYTF. The V and J genes are TRBV20-1 and TRBJ1-2; 9 bases map to TRBD1. This CDR3 contains 12 residues. Germline V gene lookup returns CDR1 DFQATT and CDR2 SNEGSKA (reference sequence).

The V call is TRBV24-1, the J call TRBJ2-3; D unclear. The CDR3 has 13 amino acids. The V gene lost 2 bases and the J gene lost 0 bases, with 2 bases spanning the gap. Germline V CDR1 and CDR2: KGHDR, SFDVKD. CDR3 amino acids: CATSDYSTDTQYF. As DNA, the CDR3 is TGTGCCACCAGTGATTACAGCACAGATACGCAGTATTTT.

This clonotype was seen a handful of times. CDR3 protein: CASKGQGYVGELFF. The CDR3 DNA follows: TGTGCCAGCAAAGGACAGGGTTATGTCGGGGAGCTGTTTTTT. The chain employs TRBV12-3 or TRBV12-4 and TRBJ2-2; TRBD1 agrees at 8 bases. This CDR3 has 14 amino acids. V was clipped by 7 bases and J by 7 bases; unmatched bases: 8.

This clonotype was seen more than once but under ten times. This sequence joins TRBV6-1 and TRBJ2-7, with D perhaps being TRBD1 or TRBD2 (7 bases each). CDR1 and CDR2 (germline): MNHNS, SASEGT. Trimming cost V 5 bases and J 12 bases, with 23 bases left between them. The CDR3 is 14 amino acids. This CDR3 is CASSPDTRGGQTYV. CDR3 nucleotide sequence: TGTGCCAGCAGTCCCGATACCAGGGGGGGTCAGACGTACGTC.